This is a list of T cell receptor beta chains from one sample in a study of blood T cells in healthy people across ages. TCRdb itself ran the 5' RACE reads through MiXCR, one entry per CDR3 protein. The top ten clones hold roughly 6.3% of a sample with over 1,300,000 distinct CDR3 sequences, approximately 59% of them seen once. The sample consisted of blood. Source of these receptors: a man aged 18 to 30 in good health. CDR3s include the opening cysteine and the closing phenylalanine or tryptophan. The D gene is left open where the match is weak. Clone size appears in some rows only: once, few, many, or a class for an expanded clone.

j_gene,abundance,d_gene,v_gene,CDR3nt,CDR3aa
TRBJ2-5,.,TRBD2,TRBV7-8,TGTGCCAGCAGCTTAGTAGGACTAGCGGGAATCAATGAGCAGTACTTC,CASSLVGLAGINEQYF
TRBJ2-3,.,.,TRBV12-3/TRBV12-4,TGTGCCAGCAGTTTAGGTGGTGCCACCGAGATGTATTTT,CASSLGGATEMYF
TRBJ2-2,once,.,TRBV11-2,TGTGCCAGCAGCTTATTTGGGCGGGTATCGAACACCGGGGAGCTGTTTTTT,CASSLFGRVSNTGELFF
TRBJ2-1,.,TRBD2,TRBV25-1,TGTGCCAGCAGTGGAAAAGCGGGAGGGCCGAGAGATGAGCAGTTCTTC,CASSGKAGGPRDEQFF
TRBJ2-3,.,TRBD2,TRBV4-1,TGCGCCAGCAGCCCGACTAGCGGTCGCACAGATACGCAGTATTTT,CASSPTSGRTDTQYF
TRBJ2-1,few,TRBD1,TRBV6-5,TGTGCCAGCAGTTACGGACAGGGAATCTACGAGCAGTTCTTC,CASSYGQGIYEQFF
TRBJ2-5,once,.,TRBV2,TGTGCCAGCAGTGTAGTGGTTTGGCAGGGTGGTGGAGAGACCCAGTACTTC,CASSVVVWQGGGETQYF
TRBJ1-2,.,.,TRBV12-3/TRBV12-4,TGTGCCAGCAGCCCTGGGACGGGACCCTACTATGGCTACACCTTC,CASSPGTGPYYGYTF
TRBJ2-7,.,.,TRBV2,TGTGCCGTCAGGAGACCTGGGCTCTACGAGCAGTACTTC,CAVRRPGLYEQYF
TRBJ2-1,.,.,TRBV15,TGTGCCACCAGCATCGGGCGTCACAATGAGCAGTTCTTC,CATSIGRHNEQFF
TRBJ2-5,few,.,TRBV29-1,TGCAGCGTTGAAAGGCGAGCTTACCAAGAGACCCAGTACTTC,CSVERRAYQETQYF
TRBJ2-5,.,.,TRBV9,TGTGCCAGCAGCGTAGCTTCTGGGGGTCCCATTCAGGAGACCCAGTACTTC,CASSVASGGPIQETQYF
TRBJ2-3,.,TRBD2,TRBV7-2,TGTGCCAGCAGCTTAGTGGCAGCGGGAGGCAGGGATACGCAGTATTTT,CASSLVAAGGRDTQYF
TRBJ2-2,.,TRBD2,TRBV6-2/TRBV6-3,TGTGCCAGCAGCGGGGACTACCTCGGGGAGCTGTTTTTT,CASSGDYLGELFF
TRBJ2-5,.,TRBD2,TRBV7-9,TGTGCCAGCAGGACCGGGACTAGCGGTTTCCAAGAGACCCAGTACTTC,CASRTGTSGFQETQYF
TRBJ2-1,.,TRBD2,TRBV7-2,TGTGCCAGCAGCCTCTTCGGCGGGAGGGCCCCTGAGCAGTTCTTC,CASSLFGGRAPEQFF
TRBJ1-4,once,TRBD1,TRBV29-1,TGCAGCGTTGAAGACGGAGGGGGCGGTGAAAAACTGTTTTTT,CSVEDGGGGEKLFF
TRBJ2-3,.,.,TRBV14,TGTGCCAGCAGCCACGTAGGGACCTTCACAGATACGCAGTATTTT,CASSHVGTFTDTQYF
TRBJ2-7,.,.,TRBV29-1,TGCAGCGTCGCGGGAGTCACTCCGGGACATACCTACGAGCAGTACTTC,CSVAGVTPGHTYEQYF
TRBJ2-5,.,.,TRBV7-9,TGTGCCAGCAGCTTAGGATTTGGACAGCCCTACCAAGAGACCCAGTACTTC,CASSLGFGQPYQETQYF
TRBJ2-3,.,.,TRBV4-1,TGCGCCAGCAGCCAGGTGCTGGCTGAACCGAAGTATTTT,CASSQVLAEPKYF
TRBJ2-7,once,.,TRBV29-1,TGCAGCGGGGGGCAGGGGGAGGTAAGCTACTCCTACGAGCAGTACTTC,CSGGQGEVSYSYEQYF
TRBJ2-5,few,TRBD1,TRBV14,TGTGCCAGCAGCCGACTCTTATACCAGGGGGCAGTCTCCCAGGTAGCAGAGACCCAGTACTTC,CASSRLLYQGAVSQVAETQYF
TRBJ2-1,.,TRBD2,TRBV20-1,TGCAGTGCCGGGAGGGTACTAGCTATGGGAGTGAGCTCCTACAATGAGCAGTTCTTC,CSAGRVLAMGVSSYNEQFF
TRBJ1-2,many,TRBD1,TRBV27,TGTGCCAGCTCCGGGACAGGGTTCCGCGCTGGCTACACCTTC,CASSGTGFRAGYTF
TRBJ1-2,.,.,TRBV13,TGTGCCAGCAGCCCCCAAGGGGGGGTAAACTATGGCTACACCTTC,CASSPQGGVNYGYTF
TRBJ2-3,.,TRBD2,TRBV5-4,TGTGCCAGCACCCCGGGGGGTTACACAGATACGCAGTATTTT,CASTPGGYTDTQYF
TRBJ1-3,.,.,TRBV10-2,TGCGCCAGCAAGGGGTCCCTGGACCAGGGAAACACCATATATTTT,CASKGSLDQGNTIYF
TRBJ2-3,few,TRBD2,TRBV11-2,TGTGCCAGCAGCTTAGAAACGGCTGTTCAACTAGCGGGCATCACAGATACGCAGTATTTT,CASSLETAVQLAGITDTQYF
TRBJ2-5,.,TRBD2,TRBV4-1,TGCGCCAGCAGCCAATTGCACTACGCGGGGGAGCAGTACTTC,CASSQLHYAGEQYF
TRBJ2-4,.,.,TRBV7-8,TGTGCCAGCAGCCAGACCGGGCCCCAAAACATTCAGTACTTC,CASSQTGPQNIQYF
TRBJ1-2,.,TRBD1,TRBV3-1,TGTGCCAGCAGCCCGCCAGGGGACAGGGAGGTTGACTACACCTTC,CASSPPGDREVDYTF
TRBJ2-7,.,TRBD2,TRBV5-1,TGTGCCAGCAGTTTTCGAGCGGGGACCTACGAGCAGTACTTC,CASSFRAGTYEQYF
TRBJ1-2,.,.,TRBV7-2,TGTGCCAGCAGCTTAACGGCAGGGGATAGCTACACCTTC,CASSLTAGDSYTF
TRBJ2-1,.,.,TRBV7-2,TGTGCCAGCAGCTTAGCGATGGGGGCTGAGCAGTTCTTC,CASSLAMGAEQFF
TRBJ2-2,.,.,TRBV20-1,TGCAGTGCTAGATCCCACAGTAGCCCCGGGGAGCTGTTTTTT,CSARSHSSPGELFF
TRBJ2-1,.,.,TRBV6-2/TRBV6-3,TGTGCCAGCAGCCGGGACGGTCGGTTGGAGCAGTTCTTC,CASSRDGRLEQFF
TRBJ2-5,.,TRBD2,TRBV28,TGTGCCGGCAGAACTAGGACTAGCGGGAGCGGAGAGACCCAGTACTTC,CAGRTRTSGSGETQYF
TRBJ1-4,once,.,TRBV7-9,TGTGCCAGCAGCTTAGGACCGGGACACAATGGAAAACTGTTTTTT,CASSLGPGHNGKLFF
TRBJ2-5,.,.,TRBV15,TGTGCCACCAGTTCGAGGGAGATCACCGAAGAGACCCAGTACTTC,CATSSREITEETQYF